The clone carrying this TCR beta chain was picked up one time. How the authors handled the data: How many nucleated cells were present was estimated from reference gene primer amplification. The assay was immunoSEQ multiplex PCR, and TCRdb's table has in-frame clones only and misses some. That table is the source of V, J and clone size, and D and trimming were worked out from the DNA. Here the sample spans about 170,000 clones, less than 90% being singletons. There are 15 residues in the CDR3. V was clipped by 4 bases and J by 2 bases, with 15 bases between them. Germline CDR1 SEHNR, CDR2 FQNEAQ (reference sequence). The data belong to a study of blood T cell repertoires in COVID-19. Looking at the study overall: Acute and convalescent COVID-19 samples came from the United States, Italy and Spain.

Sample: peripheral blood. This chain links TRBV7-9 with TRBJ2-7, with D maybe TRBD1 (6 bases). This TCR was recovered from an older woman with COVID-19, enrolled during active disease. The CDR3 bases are TGTGCCAGCAGCTACACAGGGCAAATACCCTACGAGCAGTACTTC. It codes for CASSYTGQIPYEQYF.